This T cell receptor (beta chain) was sequenced during a study of blood T cell repertoires in COVID-19. Study context: Both acute and convalescent COVID-19 samples were obtained from the United States, Italy and Spain. Sources were T cells, B-cell-depleted T cells, or PBMCs; the material itself was cDNA or gDNA.

The V segment lost 5 bases and the J segment 9 bases; nucleotides outside the gene matches: 7. The CDR3 contains 13 residues. Germline lookup yields CDR1 SGHTA and CDR2 FQGTGA. The data were produced by immunoSEQ multiplex PCR, yet TCRdb's version contains in-frame clones alone and is incomplete. The sample comprises around 100,000 clones, 89% of which are singletons, and under 5.5% rests with the top ten. The sequence came from a man in his 60s with COVID-19, enrolled during active disease. The chain links TRBV7-3 to TRBJ2-1; TRBD1 aligns across 7 bases. The sample was peripheral blood. The CDR3 loop is CASSPNRGSEQFF. The CDR3 DNA reads as TGTGCCAGCAGCCCAAACAGGGGAAGTGAGCAGTTCTTC.